Described below is a single T cell receptor beta chain sequence and its context. What it binds is unknown. Libraries were prepared by immunoSEQ multiplex PCR; TCRdb keeps only in-frame clonotypes and omits some of them. The sample records roughly 140,000 clones, more than 75% being singletons. This sample was included in a study of T cell responses to AZD1222 COVID-19 vaccine. Broader study findings: Spike-specific TCR breadth and depth grew following two AZD1222 doses.

Germline V CDR1 and CDR2: SGDLS, YYNGEE. The CDR3 runs to 12 residues. V gave up 4 bases and J gave up 9 bases, with 13 bases separating them. Pooled together were second doses at about 4 or about 12 weeks. The V gene is TRBV9, the J gene TRBJ1-1, with D maybe TRBD1 (5 bases). The sequencing here drew on peripheral blood, taken 28 days after the second AZD1222 dose. The sequence was obtained from an adult who received the AZD1222 COVID-19 vaccine. CDR3 region: CASSTQRGKAFF. The CDR3 coding sequence is TGTGCCAGCAGCACCCAGCGGGGGAAAGCTTTCTTT.